The present T cell receptor (beta chain) was sequenced within a study of radiotherapy plus CTLA-4 blockade in lung cancer (dated by TCRdb to 2016 to 2019). General notes on the study: Objective responses were observed in 18% of enrolled patients, and disease control was achieved in around 28%.

Results the study describes overall, beyond this receptor: After treatment with radiotherapy and ipilimumab, TCR clones that came from tumors expanded in the peripheral blood. Early dynamic changes in blood T cell clones, together with increased serum interferon-beta after radiation, were reported as the strongest predictors of response.

Libraries were built with the immunoSEQ multiplex PCR assay. TCRdb limited this immuneACCESS table to in-frame rearrangements with V and J called. A share of clones is missing; checked studies link under half to unresolved V genes, and the rest is unexplained. Counted in this sample were tens of thousands of clones; 78% of them appeared once. 4% of the sample belongs to the ten largest clones. Regarding this clone: This clone's antigen is unknown. No clone much larger than this one lies a single base away; base qualities are absent. The same CDR3 can be traced to other DNA sequences in this sample.

The study evaluated CTLA-4 blockade (ipilimumab) given together with focal radiation therapy in patients who had chemo-refractory metastatic non-small-cell lung cancer. CDR1 and CDR2 are read off the germline V gene as SGHNT and YENEEA. Trimming accounts for 6 bases at V and 5 bases at J, while the number of junction bases matched to no gene is 1. From its cysteine to its phenylalanine, the CDR3 spans 13 amino acids. Only the CDR3 part of the read is kept: 39 bases, read in frame from the first base. Recombination joined TRBV11-3 with TRBJ1-6; the junction holds 7 bases that match TRBD1. Source: peripheral blood, taken from a patient treated with radiotherapy plus ipilimumab. This TCR was recovered from a human donor with non-small cell lung cancer who had a partial response to radiotherapy plus ipilimumab. Some clones in this sample may be carry-over from other donors' samples. CDR3 region: CASRGTDNSPLHF. The DNA sequence follows: TGTGCCAGCAGAGGGACAGATAATTCACCCCTCCACTTT.